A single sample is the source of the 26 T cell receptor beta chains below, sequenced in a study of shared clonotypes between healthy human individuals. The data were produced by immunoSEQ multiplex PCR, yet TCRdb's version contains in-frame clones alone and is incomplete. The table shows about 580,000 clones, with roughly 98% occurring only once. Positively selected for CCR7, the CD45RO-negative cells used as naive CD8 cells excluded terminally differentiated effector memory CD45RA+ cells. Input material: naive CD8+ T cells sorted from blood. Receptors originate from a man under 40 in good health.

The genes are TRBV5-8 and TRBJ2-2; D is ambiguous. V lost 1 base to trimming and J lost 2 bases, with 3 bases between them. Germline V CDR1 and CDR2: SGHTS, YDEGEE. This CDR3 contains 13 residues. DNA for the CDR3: TGTGCCAGCAGCTTGTACAACACCGGGGAGCTGTTTTTT. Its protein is CASSLYNTGELFF.

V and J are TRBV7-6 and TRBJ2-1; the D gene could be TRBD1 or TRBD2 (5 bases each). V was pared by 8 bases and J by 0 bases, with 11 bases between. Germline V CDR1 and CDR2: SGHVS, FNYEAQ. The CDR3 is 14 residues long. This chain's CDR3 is CASGTLSSYNEQFF. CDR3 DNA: TGTGCCAGCGGGACCCTGAGCTCCTACAATGAGCAGTTCTTC.

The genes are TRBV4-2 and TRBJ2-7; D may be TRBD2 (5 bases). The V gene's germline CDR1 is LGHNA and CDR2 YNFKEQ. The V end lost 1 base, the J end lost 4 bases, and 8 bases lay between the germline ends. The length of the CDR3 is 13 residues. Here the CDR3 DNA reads TGTGCCAGCAGCCAAGTGCCGGGATACGAGCAGTACTTC. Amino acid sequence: CASSQVPGYEQYF.

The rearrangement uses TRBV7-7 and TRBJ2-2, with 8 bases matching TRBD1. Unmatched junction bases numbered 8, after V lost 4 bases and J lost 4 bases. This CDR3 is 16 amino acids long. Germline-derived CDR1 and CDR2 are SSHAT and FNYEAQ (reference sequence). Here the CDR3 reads CASSSERTGFTGELFF. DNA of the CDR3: TGTGCCAGCAGCTCTGAGCGGACAGGGTTCACCGGGGAGCTGTTTTTT.

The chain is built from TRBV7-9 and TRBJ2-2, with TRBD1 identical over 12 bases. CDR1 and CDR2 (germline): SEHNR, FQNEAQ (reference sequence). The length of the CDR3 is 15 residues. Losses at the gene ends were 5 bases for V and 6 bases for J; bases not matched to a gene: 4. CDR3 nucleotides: TGTGCCAGCAGCAACCGGGACAGGGGGCCCGGGGAGCTGTTTTTT. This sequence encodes CASSNRDRGPGELFF. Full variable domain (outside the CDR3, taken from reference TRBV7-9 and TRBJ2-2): DTGVSQNPRHKITKRGQNVTFRCDPISEHNRLYWYRQTLGQGPEFLTYFQNEAQLEKSRLLSDRFSAERPKGSFSTLEIQRTEQGDSAMYLCASSNRDRGPGELFFGEGSRLTVL.

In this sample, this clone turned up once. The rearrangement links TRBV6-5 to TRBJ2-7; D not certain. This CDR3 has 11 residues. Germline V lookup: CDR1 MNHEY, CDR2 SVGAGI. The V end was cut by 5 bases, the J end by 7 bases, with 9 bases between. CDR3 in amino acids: CASSDQREQYF. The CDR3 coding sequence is TGTGCCAGCAGTGACCAGCGAGAGCAGTACTTC.

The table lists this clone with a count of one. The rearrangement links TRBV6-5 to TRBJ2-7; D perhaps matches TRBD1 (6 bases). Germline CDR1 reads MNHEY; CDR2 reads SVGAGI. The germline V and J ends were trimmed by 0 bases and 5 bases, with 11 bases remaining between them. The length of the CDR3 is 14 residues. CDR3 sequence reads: CASSYSSGAHEQYF. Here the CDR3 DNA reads TGTGCCAGCAGTTACTCGTCAGGGGCGCACGAGCAGTACTTC.

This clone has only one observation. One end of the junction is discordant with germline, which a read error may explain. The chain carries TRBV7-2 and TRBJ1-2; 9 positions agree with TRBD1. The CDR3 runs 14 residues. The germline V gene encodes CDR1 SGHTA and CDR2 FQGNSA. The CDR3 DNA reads TGTGCCAGCAGCTTACCCATGTCCCCGGGACAGGGACTCTTC. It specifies CASSLPMSPGQGLF.

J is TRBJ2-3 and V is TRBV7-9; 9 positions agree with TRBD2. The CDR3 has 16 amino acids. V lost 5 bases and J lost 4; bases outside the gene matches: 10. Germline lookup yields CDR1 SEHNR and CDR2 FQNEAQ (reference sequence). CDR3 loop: CASSPLSGSFADTQYF. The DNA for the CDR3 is TGTGCCAGCAGCCCCCTTAGCGGGAGCTTCGCAGATACGCAGTATTTT.

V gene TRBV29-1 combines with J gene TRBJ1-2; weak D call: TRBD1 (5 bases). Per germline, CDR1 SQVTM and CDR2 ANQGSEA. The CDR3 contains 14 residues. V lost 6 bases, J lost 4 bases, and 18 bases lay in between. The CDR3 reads CSVAWAGGSYGYTF. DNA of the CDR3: TGCAGCGTGGCCTGGGCGGGGGGTAGCTATGGCTACACCTTC.

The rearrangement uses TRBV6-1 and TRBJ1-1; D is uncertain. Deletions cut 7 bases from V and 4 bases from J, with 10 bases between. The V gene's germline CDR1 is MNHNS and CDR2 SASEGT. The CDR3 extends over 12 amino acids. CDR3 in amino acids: CASKEWSTEAFF. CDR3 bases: TGTGCCAGCAAAGAGTGGAGCACTGAAGCTTTCTTT.

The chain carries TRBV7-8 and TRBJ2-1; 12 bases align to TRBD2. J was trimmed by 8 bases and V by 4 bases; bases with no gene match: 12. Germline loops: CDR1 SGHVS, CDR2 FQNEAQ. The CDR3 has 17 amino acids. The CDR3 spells CASSSKGLAGPFDEQFF. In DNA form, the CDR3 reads TGTGCCAGCAGCTCAAAAGGACTAGCGGGACCTTTCGATGAGCAGTTCTTC.

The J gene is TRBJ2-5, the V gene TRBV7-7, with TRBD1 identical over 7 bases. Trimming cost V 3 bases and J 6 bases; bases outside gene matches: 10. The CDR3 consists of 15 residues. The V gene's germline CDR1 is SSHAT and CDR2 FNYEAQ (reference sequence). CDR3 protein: CASSFNRGQGQTQYF. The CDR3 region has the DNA TGTGCCAGCAGCTTCAACAGGGGCCAGGGACAGACCCAGTACTTC.

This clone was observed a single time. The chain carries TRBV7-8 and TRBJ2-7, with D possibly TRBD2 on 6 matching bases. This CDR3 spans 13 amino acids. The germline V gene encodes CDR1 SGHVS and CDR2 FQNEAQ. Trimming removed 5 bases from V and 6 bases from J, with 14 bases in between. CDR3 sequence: CASSPREPGEQYF. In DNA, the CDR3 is TGTGCCAGCAGCCCCCGGGAGCCGGGCGAGCAGTACTTC.

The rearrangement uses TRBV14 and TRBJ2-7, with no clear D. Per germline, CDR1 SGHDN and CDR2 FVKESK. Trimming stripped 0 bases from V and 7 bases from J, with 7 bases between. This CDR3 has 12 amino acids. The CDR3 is CASSQDSIEQYF. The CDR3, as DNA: TGTGCCAGCAGCCAAGACAGTATAGAGCAGTACTTC.

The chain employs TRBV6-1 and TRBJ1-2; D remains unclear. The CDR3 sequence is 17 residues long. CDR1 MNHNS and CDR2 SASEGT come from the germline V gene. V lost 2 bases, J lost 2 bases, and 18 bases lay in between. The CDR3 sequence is CASSEQSSSYQNYGYTF. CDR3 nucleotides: TGTGCCAGCAGTGAACAGTCTTCCTCATACCAAAACTATGGCTACACCTTC.

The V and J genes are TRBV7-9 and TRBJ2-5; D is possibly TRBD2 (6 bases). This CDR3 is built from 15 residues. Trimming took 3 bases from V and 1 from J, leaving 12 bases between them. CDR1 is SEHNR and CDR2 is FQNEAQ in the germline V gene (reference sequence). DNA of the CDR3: TGTGCCAGCAGCTTGACTAGTCCGCGCCAAGAGACCCAGTACTTC. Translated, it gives CASSLTSPRQETQYF.

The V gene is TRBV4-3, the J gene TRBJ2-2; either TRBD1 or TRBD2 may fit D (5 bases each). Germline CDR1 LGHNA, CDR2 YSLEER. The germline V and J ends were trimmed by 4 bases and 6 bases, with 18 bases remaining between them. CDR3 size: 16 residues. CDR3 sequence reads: CASSLTGTGKAGELFF. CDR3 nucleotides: TGCGCCAGCAGCCTAACCGGGACCGGGAAGGCCGGGGAGCTGTTTTTT.

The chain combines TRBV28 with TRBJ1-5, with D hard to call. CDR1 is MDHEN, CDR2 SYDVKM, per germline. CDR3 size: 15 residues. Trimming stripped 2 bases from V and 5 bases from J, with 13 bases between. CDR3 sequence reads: CASSLAGFLDQPQHF. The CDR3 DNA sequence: TGTGCCAGCAGTTTAGCGGGGTTCCTAGATCAGCCCCAGCATTTT.

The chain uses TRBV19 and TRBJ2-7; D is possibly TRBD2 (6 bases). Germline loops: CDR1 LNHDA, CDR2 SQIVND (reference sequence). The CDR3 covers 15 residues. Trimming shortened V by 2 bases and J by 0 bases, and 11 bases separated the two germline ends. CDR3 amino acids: CASSITWGDSYEQYF. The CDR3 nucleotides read TGTGCCAGTAGTATAACATGGGGGGACTCCTACGAGCAGTACTTC. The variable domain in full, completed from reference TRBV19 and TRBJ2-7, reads DGGITQSPKYLFRKEGQNVTLSCEQNLNHDAMYWYRQDPGQGLRLIYYSQIVNDFQKGDIAEGYSVSREKKESFPLTVTSAQKNPTAFYLCASSITWGDSYEQYFGPGTRLTVT.

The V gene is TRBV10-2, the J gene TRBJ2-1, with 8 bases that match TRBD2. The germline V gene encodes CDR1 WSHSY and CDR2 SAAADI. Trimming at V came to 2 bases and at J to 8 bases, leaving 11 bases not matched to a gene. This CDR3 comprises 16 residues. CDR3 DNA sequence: TGCGCCAGCAGTGAGATGGAAGCGGGAGTTCGCGATGAGCAGTTCTTC. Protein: CASSEMEAGVRDEQFF.

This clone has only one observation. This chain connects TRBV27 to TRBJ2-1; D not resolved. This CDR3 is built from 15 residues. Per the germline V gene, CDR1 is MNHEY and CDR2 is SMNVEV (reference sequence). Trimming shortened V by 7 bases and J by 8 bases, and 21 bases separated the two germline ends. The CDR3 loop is CASTTVPTARDEQFF. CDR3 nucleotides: TGTGCCAGCACCACGGTACCGACCGCCCGGGATGAGCAGTTCTTC.

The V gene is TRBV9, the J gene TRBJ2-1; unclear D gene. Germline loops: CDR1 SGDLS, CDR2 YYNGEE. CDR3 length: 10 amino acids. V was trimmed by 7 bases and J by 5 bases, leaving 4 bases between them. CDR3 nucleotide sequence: TGTGCCAGCGGAAACAATGAGCAGTTCTTC. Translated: CASGNNEQFF.

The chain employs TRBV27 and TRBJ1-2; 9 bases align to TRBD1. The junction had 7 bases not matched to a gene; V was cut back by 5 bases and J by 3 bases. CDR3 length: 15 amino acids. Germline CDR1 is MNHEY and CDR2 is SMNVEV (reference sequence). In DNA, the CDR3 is TGTGCCAGCAGTCCCTGGACAGGGGCGGACTATGGCTACACCTTC. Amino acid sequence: CASSPWTGADYGYTF.

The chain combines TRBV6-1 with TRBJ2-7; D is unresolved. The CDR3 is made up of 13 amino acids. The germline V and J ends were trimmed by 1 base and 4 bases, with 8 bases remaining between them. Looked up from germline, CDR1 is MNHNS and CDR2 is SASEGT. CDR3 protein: CASSEEDGYEQYF. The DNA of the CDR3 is TGTGCCAGCAGTGAAGAGGACGGGTACGAGCAGTACTTC.

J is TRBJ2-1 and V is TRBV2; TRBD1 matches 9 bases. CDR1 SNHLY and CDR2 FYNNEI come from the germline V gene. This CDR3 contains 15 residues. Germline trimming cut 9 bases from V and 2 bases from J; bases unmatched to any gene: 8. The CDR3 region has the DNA TGTGCCAGAAGGGAGGGACAGGGTCCCTACAATGAGCAGTTCTTC. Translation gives CARREGQGPYNEQFF.